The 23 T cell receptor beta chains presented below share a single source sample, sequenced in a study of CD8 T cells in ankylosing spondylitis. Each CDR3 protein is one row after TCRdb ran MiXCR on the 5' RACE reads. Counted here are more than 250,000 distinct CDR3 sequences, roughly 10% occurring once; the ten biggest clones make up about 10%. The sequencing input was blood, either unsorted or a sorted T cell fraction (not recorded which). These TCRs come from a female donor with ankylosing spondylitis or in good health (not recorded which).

CDR3 protein: CASRPGLAGSGELFF. In nucleotides, the CDR3 is TGTGCCAGCAGGCCGGGACTAGCGGGATCCGGGGAGCTGTTTTTT. This chain joins TRBV6-1 and TRBJ2-2; 13 nucleotides agree with TRBD2. The germline V gene has CDR1 MNHNS and CDR2 SASEGT. The CDR3 contains 15 residues. V trimming: 6 bases; J trimming: 6 bases; junction bases outside the gene matches: 4.

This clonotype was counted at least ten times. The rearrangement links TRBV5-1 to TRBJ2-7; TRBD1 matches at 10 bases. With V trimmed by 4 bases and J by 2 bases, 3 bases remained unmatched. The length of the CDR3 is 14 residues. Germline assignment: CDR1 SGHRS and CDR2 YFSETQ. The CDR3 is CASSGGTGAYEQYF. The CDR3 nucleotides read TGCGCCAGCAGCGGAGGGACAGGGGCCTACGAGCAGTACTTC.

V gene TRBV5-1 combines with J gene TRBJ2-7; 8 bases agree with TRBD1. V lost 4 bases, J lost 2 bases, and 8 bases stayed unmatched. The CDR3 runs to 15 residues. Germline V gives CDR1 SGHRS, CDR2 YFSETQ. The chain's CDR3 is CASSPRQGSAYEQYF. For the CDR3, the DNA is TGCGCCAGCAGCCCTAGACAGGGGAGCGCCTACGAGCAGTACTTC.

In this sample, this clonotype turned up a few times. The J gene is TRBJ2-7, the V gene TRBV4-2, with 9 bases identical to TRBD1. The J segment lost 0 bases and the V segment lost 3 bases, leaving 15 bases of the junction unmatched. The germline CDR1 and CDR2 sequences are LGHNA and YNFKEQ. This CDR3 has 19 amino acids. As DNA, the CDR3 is TGTGCCAGCAGCCAGGTTTCCGGGACAGGGAGCCCCACCTCCTACGAGCAGTACTTC. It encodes CASSQVSGTGSPTSYEQYF.

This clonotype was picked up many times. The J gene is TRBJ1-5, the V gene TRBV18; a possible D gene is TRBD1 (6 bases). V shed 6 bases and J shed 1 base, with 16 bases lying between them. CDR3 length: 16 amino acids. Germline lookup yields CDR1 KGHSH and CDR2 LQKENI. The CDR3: CASSQVRGLSNQPQHF. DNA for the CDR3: TGTGCCAGCTCTCAAGTCAGGGGATTGAGCAATCAGCCCCAGCATTTT. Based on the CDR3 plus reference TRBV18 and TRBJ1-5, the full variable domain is NAGVMQNPRHLVRRRGQEARLRCSPMKGHSHVYWYRQLPEEGLKFMVYLQKENIIDESGMPKERFSAEFPKEGPSILRIQQVVRGDSAAYFCASSQVRGLSNQPQHFGDGTRLSIL.

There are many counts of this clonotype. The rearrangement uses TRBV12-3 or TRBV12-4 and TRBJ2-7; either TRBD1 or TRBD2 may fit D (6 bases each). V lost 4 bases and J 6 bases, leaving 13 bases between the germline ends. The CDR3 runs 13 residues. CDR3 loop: CASSSWTAGEQYF. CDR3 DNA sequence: TGTGCCAGCAGTTCCTGGACAGCGGGCGAGCAGTACTTC.

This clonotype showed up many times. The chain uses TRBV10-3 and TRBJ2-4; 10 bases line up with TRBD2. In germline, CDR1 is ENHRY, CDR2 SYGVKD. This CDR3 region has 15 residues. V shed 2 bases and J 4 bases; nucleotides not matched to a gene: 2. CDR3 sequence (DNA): TGTGCCATCAGTGAGACTAGCGGGGTAAAAAACATTCAGTACTTC. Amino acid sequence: CAISETSGVKNIQYF.

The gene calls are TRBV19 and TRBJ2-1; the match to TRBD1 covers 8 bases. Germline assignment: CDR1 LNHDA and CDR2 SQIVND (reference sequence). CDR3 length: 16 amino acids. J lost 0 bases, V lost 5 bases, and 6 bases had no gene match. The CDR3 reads CASSSGQASSYNEQFF. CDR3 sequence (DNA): TGTGCCAGTAGTTCGGGACAGGCGAGCTCCTACAATGAGCAGTTCTTC.

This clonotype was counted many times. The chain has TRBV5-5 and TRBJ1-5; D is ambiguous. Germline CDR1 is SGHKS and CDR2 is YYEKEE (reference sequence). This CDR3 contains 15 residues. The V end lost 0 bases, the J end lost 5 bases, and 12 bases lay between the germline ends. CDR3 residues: CASSLGIWEDQPQHF. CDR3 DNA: TGTGCCAGCAGCTTGGGGATTTGGGAAGATCAGCCCCAGCATTTT.

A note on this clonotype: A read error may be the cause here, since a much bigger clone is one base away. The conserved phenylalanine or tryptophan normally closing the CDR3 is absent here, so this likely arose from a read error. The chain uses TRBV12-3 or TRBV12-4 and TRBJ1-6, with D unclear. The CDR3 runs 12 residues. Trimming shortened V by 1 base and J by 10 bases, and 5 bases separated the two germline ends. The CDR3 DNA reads TGTGCCAGCAGTTTAGACAGATCACCCCTCCACCTT. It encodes CASSLDRSPLHL.

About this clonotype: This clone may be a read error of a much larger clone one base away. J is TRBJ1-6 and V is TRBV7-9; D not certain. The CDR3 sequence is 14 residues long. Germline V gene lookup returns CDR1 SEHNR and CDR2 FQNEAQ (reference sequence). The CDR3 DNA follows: TGTGCCGGCAGCTTAGTAGGAAGGGATTCACCCCTCCACTTT. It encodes CAGSLVGRDSPLHF.

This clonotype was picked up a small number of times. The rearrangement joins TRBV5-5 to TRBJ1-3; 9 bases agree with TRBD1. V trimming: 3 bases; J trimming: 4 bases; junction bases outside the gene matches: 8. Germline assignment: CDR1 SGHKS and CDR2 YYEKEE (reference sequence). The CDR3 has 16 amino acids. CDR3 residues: CASSYSGTGLGNTIYF. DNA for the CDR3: TGTGCCAGCAGCTACTCCGGGACAGGGCTCGGAAACACCATATATTTT.

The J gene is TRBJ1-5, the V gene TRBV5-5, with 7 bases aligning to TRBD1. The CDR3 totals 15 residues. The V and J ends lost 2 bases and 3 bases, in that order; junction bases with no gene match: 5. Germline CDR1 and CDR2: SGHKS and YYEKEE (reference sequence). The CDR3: CASSLTGDYNQPQHF. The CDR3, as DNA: TGTGCCAGCAGCTTAACAGGGGACTACAATCAGCCCCAGCATTTT.

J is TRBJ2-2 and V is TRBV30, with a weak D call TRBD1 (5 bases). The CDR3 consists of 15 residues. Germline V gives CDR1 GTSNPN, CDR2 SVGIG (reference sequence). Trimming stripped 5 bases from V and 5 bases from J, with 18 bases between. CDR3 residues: CAWETGAQWTGELFF. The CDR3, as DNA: TGTGCCTGGGAAACAGGCGCTCAATGGACCGGGGAGCTGTTTTTT.

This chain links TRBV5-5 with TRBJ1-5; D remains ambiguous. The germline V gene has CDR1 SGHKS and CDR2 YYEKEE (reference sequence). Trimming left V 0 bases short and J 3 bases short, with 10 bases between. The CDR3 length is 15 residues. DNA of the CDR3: TGTGCCAGCAGCTTGGGGCCCCGGGACAATCAGCCCCAGCATTTT. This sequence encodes CASSLGPRDNQPQHF.

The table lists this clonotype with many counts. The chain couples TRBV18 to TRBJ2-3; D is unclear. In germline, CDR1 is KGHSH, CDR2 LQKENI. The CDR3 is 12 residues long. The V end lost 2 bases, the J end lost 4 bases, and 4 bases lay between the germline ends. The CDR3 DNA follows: TGTGCCAGCTCACCAGAGCCAGATACGCAGTATTTT. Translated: CASSPEPDTQYF.

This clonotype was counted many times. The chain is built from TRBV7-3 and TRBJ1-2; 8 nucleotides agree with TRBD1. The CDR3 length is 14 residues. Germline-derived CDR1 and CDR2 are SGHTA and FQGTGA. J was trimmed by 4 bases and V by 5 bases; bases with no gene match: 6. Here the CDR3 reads CASSRGQGVYGYTF. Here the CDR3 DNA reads TGTGCCAGCAGCCGCGGACAGGGCGTCTATGGCTACACCTTC.

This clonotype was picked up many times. Here the CDR3 reads CASSANINYGYTF. The CDR3 coding sequence is TGCGCCAGCAGTGCCAACATCAACTATGGCTACACCTTC. This rearrangement joins TRBV10-1 to TRBJ1-2; no reliable D call. Trimming pared 4 bases from V and 2 bases from J, leaving 8 bases between. Germline CDR1 WNHNN, CDR2 SYGVQD (reference sequence). There are 13 residues in the CDR3.

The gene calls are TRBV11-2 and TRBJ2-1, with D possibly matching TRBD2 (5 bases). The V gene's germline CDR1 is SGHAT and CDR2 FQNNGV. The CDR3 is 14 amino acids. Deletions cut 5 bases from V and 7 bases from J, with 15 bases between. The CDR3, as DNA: TGTGCCAGCAGCATAACCCGGACTGTAAATGAGCAGTTCTTC. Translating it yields CASSITRTVNEQFF.

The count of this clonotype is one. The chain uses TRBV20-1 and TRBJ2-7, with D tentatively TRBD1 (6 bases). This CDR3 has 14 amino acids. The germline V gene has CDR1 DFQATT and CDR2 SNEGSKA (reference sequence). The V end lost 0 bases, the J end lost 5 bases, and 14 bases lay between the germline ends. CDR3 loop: CSARDTGLLHEQYF. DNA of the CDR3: TGCAGTGCTAGAGATACAGGGCTTTTGCACGAGCAGTACTTC.

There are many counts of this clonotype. CDR3 residues: CASSAQGGLVSDTQYF. The DNA of the CDR3 is TGCGCCAGCAGTGCCCAGGGAGGTTTGGTATCAGATACGCAGTATTTT. The chain is built from TRBV5-1 and TRBJ2-3; weak D call: TRBD2 (6 bases). CDR3 length: 16 residues. V was trimmed by 5 bases and J by 4 bases, leaving 20 bases between them. CDR1 and CDR2 (germline): SGHRS, YFSETQ.

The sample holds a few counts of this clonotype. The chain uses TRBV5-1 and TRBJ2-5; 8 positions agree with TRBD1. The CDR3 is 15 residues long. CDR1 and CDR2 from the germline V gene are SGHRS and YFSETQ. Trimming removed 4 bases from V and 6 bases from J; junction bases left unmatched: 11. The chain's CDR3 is CASSPAGQGWKTQYF. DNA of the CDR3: TGCGCCAGCAGCCCCGCCGGACAGGGTTGGAAGACCCAGTACTTC.

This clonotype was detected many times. In nucleotides, the CDR3 is TGCAGTGCTAGCGGGGGGGTATGGACAGATACGCAGTATTTT. Protein: CSASGGVWTDTQYF. V gene TRBV20-1 combines with J gene TRBJ2-3; 8 bases match TRBD2. Trimming cost V 3 bases and J 3 bases; bases outside gene matches: 5. The CDR3 spans 14 residues. CDR1 and CDR2 from the germline V gene are DFQATT and SNEGSKA (reference sequence).